This T cell receptor (beta chain) was captured in a study of T cell responses to AZD1222 COVID-19 vaccine. Whole-study results and caveats: Spike-specific TCR breadth and depth were elevated following two AZD1222 doses.

Measured with immunoSEQ multiplex PCR; TCRdb has only the in-frame clones, and not every one. The sample includes about 140,000 clones, around 89% of them seen just once. About this clone: The antigen remains undetermined.

V lost 0 bases and J lost 4, with 16 bases in between. Germline V lookup: CDR1 LGHDT, CDR2 YNNKEL (reference sequence). The CDR3 is made up of 16 amino acids. The source of this sequence is an adult in good health. The sequences come from peripheral blood, collected on day 0 of AZD1222 vaccination. V is TRBV3-1 (or the pseudogene TRBV3-2) and J is TRBJ2-7, with a tentative D call TRBD2 (6 bases). The CDR3 loop reads CASSQDLIGLAYEQYF. As DNA, the CDR3 is TGTGCCAGCAGCCAAGATCTTATCGGGCTAGCGTACGAGCAGTACTTC.